This TCR beta chain was sequenced for a study of blood T cell repertoires in COVID-19. Study details: COVID-19 samples from acute and convalescent phases originated in the United States, Italy and Spain. Sample material is recorded as cDNA or gDNA derived from T cells, B-cell-depleted T cells, or PBMCs.

Germline values: CDR1 GTSNPN, CDR2 SVGIG (reference sequence). V shed 3 bases and J 4 bases; nucleotides not matched to a gene: 2. The CDR3 is 12 residues long. In the authors' methods: Estimation of nucleated cell counts was performed using reference gene primer amplification. The protocol was immunoSEQ multiplex PCR, while the TCRdb copy is restricted to in-frame clones and leaves out a portion. The DNA was the basis for D and trimming; V, J and clone size are from that table. The sample contains about 100,000 clones, about 90% of which appear only once. The TCR sequence derives from a man aged 30-40 years in a cohort sampled during active COVID-19. The V gene is TRBV30, the J gene TRBJ1-2, with 7 bases identical to TRBD1. The sequencing sample was made of peripheral blood. DNA of the CDR3: TGTGCCTGGAGACAGGGGTCCTATGGCTACACCTTC. Residues: CAWRQGSYGYTF.